This T cell receptor (beta chain) was found in a study of OX40 agonist ivuxolimab in advanced cancers. About the study: Ivuxolimab, which is an agonistic anti-OX40 (CD134) antibody, was administered to the patients.

A remark on this clone: Its specificity is not known.

The protocol was immunoSEQ multiplex PCR, while the TCRdb copy is restricted to in-frame clones and leaves out a portion. The table has some 54,000 clones, around 80% seen once. Points from the study as a whole: At 0.1 to 3.0 mg/kg and by week 6, CD4+ and CD8+ T cells in the blood had expanded clonally. More expanded clones were seen, on average, in CD8+ T cells than in CD4+.

The sequence derives from an adult with an advanced solid tumor such as melanoma, head and neck, liver or kidney cancer. The specimen was CD4+ or CD8+ T cells sorted from blood, collected in a trial of the OX40 agonist ivuxolimab.

The chain's CDR3 is CSAAKGQGVDEQFF. The CDR3 region has the DNA TGCAGCGCTGCAAAAGGACAGGGGGTAGATGAGCAGTTCTTC. The chain employs TRBV29-1 and TRBJ2-1; TRBD1 matches at 10 bases. CDR1 is SQVTM, CDR2 ANQGSEA, per germline. The CDR3 extends over 14 amino acids. The V and J ends lost 7 bases and 8 bases, in that order; junction bases with no gene match: 11.